The 15 T cell receptor beta chains in this list originate from one sample, sequenced in a study of control samples from healthy donors and cancer patients. Assay used: immunoSEQ multiplex PCR; TCRdb lists only in-frame clones, some missing. The sample has tens of thousands of clones; about three quarters are singletons. The sample taken for sequencing was formalin-fixed, paraffin-embedded tissue. Source of these receptors: a male donor with melanoma.

The chain carries TRBV7-9 and TRBJ1-4, with 8 bases matching TRBD1. Looked up from germline, CDR1 is SEHNR and CDR2 is FQNEAQ (reference sequence). CDR3 length: 13 residues. The J segment lost 8 bases and the V segment lost 6 bases, leaving 5 bases of the junction unmatched. In DNA form, the CDR3 reads TGTGCCAGCAGATCGGACAGGGCAGAAAAACTGTTTTTT. Encoded protein: CASRSDRAEKLFF.

The gene calls are TRBV6-5 and TRBJ2-3; D not certain. This CDR3 is 16 amino acids long. V dropped 0 bases and J dropped 1 base, with 11 bases sitting between them. Germline CDR1 and CDR2: MNHEY and SVGAGI. The chain's CDR3 is CASSYSGHRGTDTQYF. DNA of the CDR3: TGTGCCAGCAGTTACTCAGGCCACCGTGGCACAGATACGCAGTATTTT.

This chain links TRBV5-1 with TRBJ2-7, with 8 bases that match TRBD2. This CDR3 contains 15 residues. V lost 3 bases and J lost 3; bases outside the gene matches: 8. CDR1 and CDR2 from the germline V gene are SGHRS and YFSETQ. Written as DNA, the CDR3 is TGCGCCAGCAGCTCGCTTGGCGGGAGGAACTACGAGCAGTACTTC. This sequence encodes CASSSLGGRNYEQYF.

J is TRBJ2-1 and V is TRBV4-2; D gene uncertain. Trimming stripped 3 bases from V and 3 bases from J, with 12 bases between. Germline lookup yields CDR1 LGHNA and CDR2 YNFKEQ. CDR3 length: 15 residues. CDR3 region: CASSQRSADYNEQFF. CDR3 nucleotide sequence: TGTGCCAGCAGCCAGCGCAGTGCAGACTACAATGAGCAGTTCTTC.

This clone was seen only a few times. The chain carries TRBV5-6 and TRBJ1-5; D is ambiguous. The CDR3 has 12 residues. Trimming pared 2 bases from V and 4 bases from J, leaving 4 bases between. Germline values: CDR1 SGHDT, CDR2 YYEEEE. This chain's CDR3 is CASSFSNQPQHF. In DNA, the CDR3 is TGTGCCAGCAGCTTTTCAAATCAGCCCCAGCATTTT.

Turning to this clone: This may come from a read error, since a much larger clone is one base off. This same CDR3 is encoded by further DNA sequences in the sample. The gene calls are TRBV6-6 and TRBJ2-5; D ambiguous. The germline CDR1 and CDR2 sequences are MNHNY and SVGAGI (reference sequence). This CDR3 is 11 amino acids long. The CDR3 spells CASSYGETQYF. The CDR3 nucleotides are TGTGCCAGTAGTTACGGGGAGACCCAGTACTTC.

The chain is built from TRBV5-1 and TRBJ2-7; 8 nucleotides agree with TRBD1. There are 14 residues in the CDR3. CDR1 is SGHRS, CDR2 YFSETQ, per germline. Germline trimming cut 3 bases from V and 7 bases from J; bases unmatched to any gene: 9. In nucleotides, the CDR3 is TGCGCCAGCAGCTCCGGGACAGGAGTTGAAGAGCAGTACTTC. It encodes CASSSGTGVEEQYF. Full variable domain (outside the CDR3, taken from reference TRBV5-1 and TRBJ2-7): KAGVTQTPRYLIKTRGQQVTLSCSPISGHRSVSWYQQTPGQGLQFLFEYFSETQRNKGNFPGRFSGRQFSNSRSEMNVSTLELGDSALYLCASSSGTGVEEQYFGPGTRLTVT.

This clone was counted once. The gene calls are TRBV11-2 and TRBJ2-1; 12 bases map to TRBD2. Germline assignment: CDR1 SGHAT and CDR2 FQNNGV. The CDR3 loop spans 15 amino acids. Trimming removed 1 base from V and 7 bases from J; junction bases left unmatched: 2. CDR3 DNA: TGTGCCAGCAGCTTAGGACTAGCGGGAGTGAATGAGCAGTTCTTC. Amino acid sequence: CASSLGLAGVNEQFF. Filled out from reference TRBV11-2 and TRBJ2-1, the complete variable domain reads EAGVAQSPRYKIIEKRQSVAFWCNPISGHATLYWYQQILGQGPKLLIQFQNNGVVDDSQLPKDRFSAERLKGVDSTLKIQPAKLEDSAVYLCASSLGLAGVNEQFFGPGTRLTVL.

This chain joins TRBV5-1 and TRBJ2-1; possibly TRBD1 or TRBD2 for D (5 bases each). CDR1 and CDR2 (germline): SGHRS, YFSETQ. The CDR3 is 13 amino acids. V was trimmed by 0 bases and J by 6 bases, leaving 7 bases between them. This CDR3 reads CASSLAGTNEQFF. The CDR3 nucleotides are TGCGCCAGCAGCTTGGCGGGGACCAATGAGCAGTTCTTC. The full variable domain, rest sourced from reference TRBV5-1 and TRBJ2-1, is KAGVTQTPRYLIKTRGQQVTLSCSPISGHRSVSWYQQTPGQGLQFLFEYFSETQRNKGNFPGRFSGRQFSNSRSEMNVSTLELGDSALYLCASSLAGTNEQFFGPGTRLTVL.

This clone has a single count. The J gene is TRBJ2-1, the V gene TRBV24-1; 9 bases fit TRBD1. CDR3 length: 16 residues. The germline gives CDR1 KGHDR, CDR2 SFDVKD. Losses at the gene ends were 1 base for V and 8 bases for J; bases not matched to a gene: 8. CDR3 residues: CATSDLGTGHPHEQFF. The CDR3 DNA reads as TGTGCCACCAGTGATTTAGGGACAGGGCACCCCCATGAGCAGTTCTTC.

J is TRBJ2-1 and V is TRBV6-1, with TRBD2 as a possible D gene (5 bases). The V end lost 0 bases, the J end lost 10 bases, and 13 bases lay between the germline ends. There are 14 residues in the CDR3. Germline V CDR1 and CDR2: MNHNS, SASEGT. The CDR3 here is CASSEALLVTEQFF. The CDR3 DNA reads as TGTGCCAGCAGTGAAGCACTACTAGTGACGGAGCAGTTCTTC.

A note on this clone: No conserved phenylalanine or tryptophan is present at the end of the CDR3, so a read error is the likely explanation. No DNA is shown, since the ends of the CDR3 on it are uncertain; the CDR3 is the one TCRdb lists. The CDR3 spells CARGTSGSLT. This chain connects TRBV14 to TRBJ2-4; the table's D call, TRBD2, was not checked against the DNA. Germline values: CDR1 SGHDN, CDR2 FVKESK. The CDR3 sequence runs 10 residues, both termini included.

The chain links TRBV28 to TRBJ2-7, with TRBD2 matching over 8 bases. From germline, CDR1 is MDHEN and CDR2 SYDVKM. The V gene end was trimmed by 2 bases and the J gene end by 2 bases; junction bases not matched to a gene: 5. The length of the CDR3 is 15 residues. This CDR3 reads CASSLSAGGPYEQYF. CDR3 nucleotide sequence: TGTGCCAGCAGTTTAAGTGCGGGAGGCCCCTACGAGCAGTACTTC. The whole variable domain, remainder taken from reference TRBV28 and TRBJ2-7, is DVKVTQSSRYLVKRTGEKVFLECVQDMDHENMFWYRQDPGLGLRLIYFSYDVKMKEKGDIPEGYSVSREKKERFSLILESASTNQTSMYLCASSLSAGGPYEQYFGPGTRLTVT.

The J gene is TRBJ2-1, the V gene TRBV10-3; possible D gene TRBD2, 5 bases. Germline CDR1 ENHRY, CDR2 SYGVKD. This CDR3 has 12 amino acids. The V end was cut by 11 bases, the J end by 10 bases, with 18 bases between. CDR3 protein: CAASGISGEQFF. CDR3 nucleotides: TGTGCCGCGTCGGGGATTTCGGGGGAGCAGTTCTTC.

A word on this clone: Relative to the germline gene, one junction end is altered; a read error may explain this. J is TRBJ1-1 and V is TRBV25-1; D gene uncertain. CDR1 MGHDK and CDR2 SYGVNS come from the germline V gene. This CDR3 contains 13 residues. The DNA for the CDR3 is TGTGCCAGCATTCAGGCCGAGGGCACTGAAGCTCTCTTT. Residues: CASIQAEGTEALF.